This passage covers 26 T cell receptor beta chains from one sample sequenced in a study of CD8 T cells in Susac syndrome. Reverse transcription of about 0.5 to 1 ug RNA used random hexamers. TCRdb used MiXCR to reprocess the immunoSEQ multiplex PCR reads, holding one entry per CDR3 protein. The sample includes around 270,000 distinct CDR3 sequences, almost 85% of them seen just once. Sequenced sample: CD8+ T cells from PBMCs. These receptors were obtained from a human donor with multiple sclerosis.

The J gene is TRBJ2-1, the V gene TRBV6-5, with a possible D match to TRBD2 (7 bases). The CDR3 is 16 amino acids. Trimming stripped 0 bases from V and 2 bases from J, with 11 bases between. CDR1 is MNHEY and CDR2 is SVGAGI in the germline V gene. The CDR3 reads CASSYSGGGPYNEQFF. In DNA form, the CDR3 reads TGTGCCAGCAGTTACTCGGGCGGGGGCCCCTACAATGAGCAGTTCTTC.

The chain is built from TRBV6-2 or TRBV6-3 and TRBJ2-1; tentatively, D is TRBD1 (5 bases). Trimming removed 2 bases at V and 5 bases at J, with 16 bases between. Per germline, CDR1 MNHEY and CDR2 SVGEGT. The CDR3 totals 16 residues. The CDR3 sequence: CASSYVGANRDNEQFF. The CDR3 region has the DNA TGTGCCAGCAGTTACGTAGGGGCAAACCGTGACAATGAGCAGTTCTTC.

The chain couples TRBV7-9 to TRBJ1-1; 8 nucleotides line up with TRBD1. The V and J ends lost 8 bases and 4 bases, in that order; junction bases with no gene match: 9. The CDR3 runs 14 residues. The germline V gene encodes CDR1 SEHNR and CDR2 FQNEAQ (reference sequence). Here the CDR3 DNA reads TGTGCCAGCTCCGCGGTACAGGGGGGCACTGAAGCTTTCTTT. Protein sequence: CASSAVQGGTEAFF. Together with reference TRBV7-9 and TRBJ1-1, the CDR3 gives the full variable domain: DTGVSQNPRHKITKRGQNVTFRCDPISEHNRLYWYRQTLGQGPEFLTYFQNEAQLEKSRLLSDRFSAERPKGSFSTLEIQRTEQGDSAMYLCASSAVQGGTEAFFGQGTRLTVV.

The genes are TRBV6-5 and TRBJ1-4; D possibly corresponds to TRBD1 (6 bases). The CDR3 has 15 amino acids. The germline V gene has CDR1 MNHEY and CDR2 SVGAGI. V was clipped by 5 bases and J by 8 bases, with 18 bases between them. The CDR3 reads CASSQRQALVEKLFF. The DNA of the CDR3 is TGTGCCAGCAGTCAAAGACAGGCTCTAGTAGAAAAACTGTTTTTT.

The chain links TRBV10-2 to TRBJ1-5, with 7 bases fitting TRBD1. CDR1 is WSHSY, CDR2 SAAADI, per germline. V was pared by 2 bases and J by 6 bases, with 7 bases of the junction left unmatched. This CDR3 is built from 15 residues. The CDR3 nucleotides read TGCGCCAGCAGTGAGGCGGGGACAGCAGCTCAGCCCCAGCATTTT. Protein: CASSEAGTAAQPQHF.

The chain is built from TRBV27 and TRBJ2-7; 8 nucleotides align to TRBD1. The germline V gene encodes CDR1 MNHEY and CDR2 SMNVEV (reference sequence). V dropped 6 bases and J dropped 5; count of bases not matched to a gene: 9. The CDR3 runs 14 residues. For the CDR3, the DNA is TGTGCCAGCAGCTTCCAGGACAGGGAACACGAGCAGTACTTC. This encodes CASSFQDREHEQYF.

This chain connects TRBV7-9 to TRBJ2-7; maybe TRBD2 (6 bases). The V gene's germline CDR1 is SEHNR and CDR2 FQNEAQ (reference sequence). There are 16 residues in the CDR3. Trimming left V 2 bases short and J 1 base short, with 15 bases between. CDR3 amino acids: CASSLPGAEGSYEQYF. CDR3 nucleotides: TGTGCCAGCAGCTTACCAGGAGCGGAGGGGTCCTACGAGCAGTACTTC.

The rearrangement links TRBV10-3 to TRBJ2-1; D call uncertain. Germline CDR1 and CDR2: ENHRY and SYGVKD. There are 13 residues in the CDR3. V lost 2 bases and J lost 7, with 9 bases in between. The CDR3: CAISEVRANEQFF. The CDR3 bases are TGTGCCATCAGTGAGGTTAGGGCAAATGAGCAGTTCTTC.

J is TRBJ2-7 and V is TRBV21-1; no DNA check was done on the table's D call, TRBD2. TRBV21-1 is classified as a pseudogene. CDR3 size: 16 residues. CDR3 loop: CASTPPGGVPSHEQYF. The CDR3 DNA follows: TGTGCCAGCACCCCACCGGGAGGGGTCCCTTCGCACGAGCAGTACTTC.

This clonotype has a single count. CDR3 bases: TGTGCCACCAGCCGGGACAGGGCGTTTTCGGGCGGCTACACCTTC. Its translation: CATSRDRAFSGGYTF. This sequence joins TRBV15 and TRBJ1-2, with TRBD1 matching 9 bases. The CDR3 covers 15 residues. CDR1 is LNHNV and CDR2 is YYDKDF in the germline V gene (reference sequence). The V gene end was trimmed by 5 bases and the J gene end by 8 bases; junction bases not matched to a gene: 12.

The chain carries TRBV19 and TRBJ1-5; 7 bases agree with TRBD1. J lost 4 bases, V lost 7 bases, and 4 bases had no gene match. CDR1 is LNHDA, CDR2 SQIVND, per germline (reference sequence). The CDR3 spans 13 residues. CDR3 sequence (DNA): TGTGCCAGTATCCGGGGACAGAATCAGCCCCAGCATTTT. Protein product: CASIRGQNQPQHF.

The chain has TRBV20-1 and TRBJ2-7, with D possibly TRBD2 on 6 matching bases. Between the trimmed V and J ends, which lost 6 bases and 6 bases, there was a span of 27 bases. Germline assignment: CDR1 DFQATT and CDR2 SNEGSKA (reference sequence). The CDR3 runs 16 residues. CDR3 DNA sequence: TGCAGTGCCAAACCCCGGCGGGGCAGAGAGGAGAGCGAGCAGTACTTC. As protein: CSAKPRRGREESEQYF.

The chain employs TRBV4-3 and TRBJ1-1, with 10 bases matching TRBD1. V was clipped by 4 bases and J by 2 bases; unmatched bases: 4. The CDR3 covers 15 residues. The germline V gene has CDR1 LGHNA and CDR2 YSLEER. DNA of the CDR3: TGCGCCAGCAGCCCGCGGACAGGGGGAAACACTGAAGCTTTCTTT. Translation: CASSPRTGGNTEAFF.

As DNA, the CDR3 is TGTGCCACCAGTGTCAAGGACTCGCCGAACACCGGGGAGCTGTTTTTT. This gives the protein CATSVKDSPNTGELFF. This sequence joins TRBV24-1 and TRBJ2-2; TRBD2 is a possible D gene (5 bases). Germline values: CDR1 KGHDR, CDR2 SFDVKD. With 5 bases removed from V and 0 bases from J, the gap between germline ends came to 12 bases. The CDR3 loop spans 16 amino acids.

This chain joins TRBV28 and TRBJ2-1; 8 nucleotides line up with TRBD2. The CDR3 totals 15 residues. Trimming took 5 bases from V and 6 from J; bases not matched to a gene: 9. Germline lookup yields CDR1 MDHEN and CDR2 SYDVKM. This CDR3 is CASSKPGTRFNEQFF. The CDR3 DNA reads TGTGCCAGCAGTAAACCCGGGACTAGGTTCAATGAGCAGTTCTTC.

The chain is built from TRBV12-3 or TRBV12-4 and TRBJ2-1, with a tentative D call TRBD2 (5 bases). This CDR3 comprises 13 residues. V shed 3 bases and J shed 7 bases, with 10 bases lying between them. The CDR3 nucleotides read TGTGCCAGCAGTTTCGGGGTAGAAAATGAGCAGTTCTTC. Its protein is CASSFGVENEQFF.

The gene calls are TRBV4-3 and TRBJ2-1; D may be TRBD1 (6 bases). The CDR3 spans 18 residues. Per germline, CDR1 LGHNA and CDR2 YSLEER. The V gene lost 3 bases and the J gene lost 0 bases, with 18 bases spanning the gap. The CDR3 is CASSQAGQHRVSYNEQFF. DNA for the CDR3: TGCGCCAGCAGCCAGGCGGGTCAACACAGGGTCTCCTACAATGAGCAGTTCTTC.

The chain's CDR3 is CASMNFLLPLAVRVTYGYTF. The CDR3 DNA follows: TGTGCCAGCATGAACTTTCTTCTCCCGCTTGCCGTTCGCGTCACCTATGGCTACACCTTC. This sequence joins TRBV28 and TRBJ1-2, with D hard to call. Trimming removed 7 bases at V and 4 bases at J, with 34 bases between. The germline gives CDR1 MDHEN, CDR2 SYDVKM. This CDR3 has 20 residues.

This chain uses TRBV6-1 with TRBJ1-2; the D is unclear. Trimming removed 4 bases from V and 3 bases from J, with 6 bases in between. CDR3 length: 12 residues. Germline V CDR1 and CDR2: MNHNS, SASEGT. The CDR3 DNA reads TGTGCCAGCAGTGGGGAATACTATGGCTACACCTTC. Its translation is CASSGEYYGYTF.

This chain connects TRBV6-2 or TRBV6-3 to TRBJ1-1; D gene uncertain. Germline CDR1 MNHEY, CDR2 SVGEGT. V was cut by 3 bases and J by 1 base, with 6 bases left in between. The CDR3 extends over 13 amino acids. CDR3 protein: CASSYTANTEAFF. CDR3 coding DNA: TGTGCCAGCAGTTATACAGCGAACACTGAAGCTTTCTTT.

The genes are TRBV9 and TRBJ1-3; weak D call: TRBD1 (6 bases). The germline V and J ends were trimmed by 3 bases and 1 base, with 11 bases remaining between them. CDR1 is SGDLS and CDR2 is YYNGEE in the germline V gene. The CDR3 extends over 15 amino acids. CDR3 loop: CASSASRGSGNTIYF. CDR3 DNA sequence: TGTGCCAGCAGCGCTAGCAGGGGATCTGGAAACACCATATATTTT.

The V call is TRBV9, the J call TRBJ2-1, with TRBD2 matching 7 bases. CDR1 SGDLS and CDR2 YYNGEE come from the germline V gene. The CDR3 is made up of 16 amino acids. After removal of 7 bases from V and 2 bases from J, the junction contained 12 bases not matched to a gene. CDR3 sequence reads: CASGGTSAVTYNEQFF. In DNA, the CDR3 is TGTGCCAGCGGGGGTACTAGCGCCGTCACCTACAATGAGCAGTTCTTC. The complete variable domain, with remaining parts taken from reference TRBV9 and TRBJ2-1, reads DSGVTQTPKHLITATGQRVTLRCSPRSGDLSVYWYQQSLDQGLQFLIQYYNGEERAKGNILERFSAQQFPDLHSELNLSSLELGDSALYFCASGGTSAVTYNEQFFGPGTRLTVL.

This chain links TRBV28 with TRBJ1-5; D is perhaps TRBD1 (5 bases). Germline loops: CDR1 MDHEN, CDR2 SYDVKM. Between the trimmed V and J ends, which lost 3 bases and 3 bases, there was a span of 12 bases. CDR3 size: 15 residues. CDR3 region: CASSFGEGSNQPQHF. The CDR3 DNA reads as TGTGCCAGCAGTTTTGGGGAGGGGTCCAATCAGCCCCAGCATTTT.

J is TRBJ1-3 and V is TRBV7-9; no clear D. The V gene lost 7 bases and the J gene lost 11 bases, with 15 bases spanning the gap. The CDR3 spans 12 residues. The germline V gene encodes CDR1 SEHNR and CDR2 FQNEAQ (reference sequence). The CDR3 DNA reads TGTGCCAGCACCTACACCCAATCACCCATATATTTT. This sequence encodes CASTYTQSPIYF.

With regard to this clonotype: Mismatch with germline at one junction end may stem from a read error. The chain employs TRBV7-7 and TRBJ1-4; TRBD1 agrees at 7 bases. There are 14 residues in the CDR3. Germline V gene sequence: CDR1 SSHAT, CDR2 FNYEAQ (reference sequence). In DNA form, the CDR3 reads TGTGCTAGCAGCTTAGGGGGCAGGGGAGAAAAACTGTTTTTT. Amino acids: CASSLGGRGEKLFF.

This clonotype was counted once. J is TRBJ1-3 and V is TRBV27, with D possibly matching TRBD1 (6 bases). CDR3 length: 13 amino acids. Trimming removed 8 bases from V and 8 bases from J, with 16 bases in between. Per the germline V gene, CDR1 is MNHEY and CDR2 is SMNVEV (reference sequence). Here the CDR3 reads CASGLASGDTIYF. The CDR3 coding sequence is TGTGCCAGCGGCCTAGCATCAGGGGACACCATATATTTT.